This T cell receptor (beta chain) was obtained from a study of T cells in Graves' hyperthyroidism and ophthalmopathy. It was RNA transcripts that yielded the amplified TCR beta CDR3 regions. An initial round of RT-PCR targeting the TCR CDR3 relied on the HTBI primer set. Using its own MiXCR run on the multiplex PCR reads, TCRdb lists one record per CDR3 protein. The table shows a few hundred thousand distinct CDR3 sequences, with approximately 18% occurring only once. Per the germline V gene, CDR1 is SEHNR and CDR2 is FQNEAQ (reference sequence). V lost 5 bases and J lost 0, with 20 bases in between. The CDR3 has 18 amino acids. This clonotype was recorded at least ten times. The study included ophthalmopathy patients with Clinical Activity Score at least 3, NOSPECS grade at least 4 and duration under 3 months. Clinical symptoms, serum thyroxine and TRAb, thyroid ultrasound and orbital computed tomography were used for the diagnoses. The authors took PBMCs from 8 to 10 ml fresh peripheral blood.

The sequencing input was blood. This chain joins TRBV7-9 and TRBJ2-1, with D maybe TRBD1 (6 bases). This TCR was recovered from a young man with Graves' ophthalmopathy. Here the CDR3 reads CASSVYRGQPSSYNEQFF. In nucleotides, the CDR3 is TGTGCCAGCAGCGTTTATCGGGGACAACCTAGCTCCTACAATGAGCAGTTCTTC.